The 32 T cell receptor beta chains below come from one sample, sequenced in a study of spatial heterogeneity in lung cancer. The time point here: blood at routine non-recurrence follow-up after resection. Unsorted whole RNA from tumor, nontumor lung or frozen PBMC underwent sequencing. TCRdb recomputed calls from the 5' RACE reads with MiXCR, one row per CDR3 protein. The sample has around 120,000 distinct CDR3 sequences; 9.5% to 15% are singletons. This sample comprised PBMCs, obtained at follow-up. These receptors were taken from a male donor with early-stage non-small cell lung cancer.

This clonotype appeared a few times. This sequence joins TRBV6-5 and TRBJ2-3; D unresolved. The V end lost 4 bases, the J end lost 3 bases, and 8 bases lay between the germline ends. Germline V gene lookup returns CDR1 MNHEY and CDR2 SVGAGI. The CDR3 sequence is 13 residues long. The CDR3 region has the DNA TGTGCCAGCAGTTCTAGGAGAACAGATACGCAGTATTTT. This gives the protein CASSSRRTDTQYF.

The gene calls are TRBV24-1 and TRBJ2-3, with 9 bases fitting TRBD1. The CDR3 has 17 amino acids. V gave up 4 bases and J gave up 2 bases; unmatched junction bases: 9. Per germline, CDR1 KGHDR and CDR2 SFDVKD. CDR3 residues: CATSEPGQGGSTDTQYF. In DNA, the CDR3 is TGTGCCACCAGTGAGCCGGGACAGGGAGGATCCACAGATACGCAGTATTTT.

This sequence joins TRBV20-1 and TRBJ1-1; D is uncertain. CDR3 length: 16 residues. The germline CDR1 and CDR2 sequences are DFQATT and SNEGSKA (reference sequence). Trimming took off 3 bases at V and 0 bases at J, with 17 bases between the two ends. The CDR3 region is CSASLRIGILNTEAFF. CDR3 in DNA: TGCAGTGCTAGTCTCCGGATAGGGATTTTGAACACTGAAGCTTTCTTT.

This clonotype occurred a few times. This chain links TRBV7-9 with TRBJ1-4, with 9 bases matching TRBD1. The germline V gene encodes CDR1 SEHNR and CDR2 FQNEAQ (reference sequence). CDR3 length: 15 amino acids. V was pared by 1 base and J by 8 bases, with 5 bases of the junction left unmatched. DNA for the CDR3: TGTGCCAGCAGCTTAGACGGGACAGGGATCGAAAAACTGTTTTTT. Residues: CASSLDGTGIEKLFF.

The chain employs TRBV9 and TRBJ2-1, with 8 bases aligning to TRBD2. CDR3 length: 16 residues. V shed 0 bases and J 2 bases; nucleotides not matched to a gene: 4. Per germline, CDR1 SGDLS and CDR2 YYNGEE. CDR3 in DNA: TGTGCCAGCAGCGTAGGGGTAGCGGGGCCCTACAATGAGCAGTTCTTC. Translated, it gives CASSVGVAGPYNEQFF.

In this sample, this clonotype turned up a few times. As DNA, the CDR3 is TGTGCCAGCAGCCAACATGACAGGGGGAGCGAAAAACTGTTTTTT. This sequence encodes CASSQHDRGSEKLFF. This chain connects TRBV27 to TRBJ1-4; 9 bases align to TRBD1. This CDR3 spans 15 amino acids. J lost 8 bases, V lost 6 bases, and 10 bases had no gene match. Germline CDR1 MNHEY, CDR2 SMNVEV (reference sequence).

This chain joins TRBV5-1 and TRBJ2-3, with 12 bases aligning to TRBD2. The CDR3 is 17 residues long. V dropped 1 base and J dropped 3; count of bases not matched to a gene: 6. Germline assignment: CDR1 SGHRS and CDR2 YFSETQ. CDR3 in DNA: TGCGCCAGCAGCTTGCTCGCTAGCGGGGGGGCAACAGATACGCAGTATTTT. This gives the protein CASSLLASGGATDTQYF.

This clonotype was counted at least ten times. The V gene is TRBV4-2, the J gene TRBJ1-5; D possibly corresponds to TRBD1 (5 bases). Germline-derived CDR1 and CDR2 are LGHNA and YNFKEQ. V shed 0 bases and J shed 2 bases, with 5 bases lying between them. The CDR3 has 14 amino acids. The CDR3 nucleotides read TGTGCCAGCAGCCAAGAGGGGGGCAATCAGCCCCAGCATTTT. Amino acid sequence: CASSQEGGNQPQHF.

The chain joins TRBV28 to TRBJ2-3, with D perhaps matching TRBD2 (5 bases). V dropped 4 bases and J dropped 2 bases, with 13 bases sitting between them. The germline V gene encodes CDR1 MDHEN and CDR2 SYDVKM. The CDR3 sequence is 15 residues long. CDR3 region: CASSSTSDFTDTQYF. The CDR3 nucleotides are TGTGCCAGCAGTTCTACTAGTGACTTCACAGATACGCAGTATTTT.

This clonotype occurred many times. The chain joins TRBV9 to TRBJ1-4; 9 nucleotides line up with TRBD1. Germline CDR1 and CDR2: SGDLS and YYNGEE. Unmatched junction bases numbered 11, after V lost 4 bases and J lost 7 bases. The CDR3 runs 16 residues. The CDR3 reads CASSRGGTGRGEKLFF. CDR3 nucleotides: TGTGCCAGCAGCCGAGGTGGGACAGGGAGGGGTGAAAAACTGTTTTTT. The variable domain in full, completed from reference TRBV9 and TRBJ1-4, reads DSGVTQTPKHLITATGQRVTLRCSPRSGDLSVYWYQQSLDQGLQFLIQYYNGEERAKGNILERFSAQQFPDLHSELNLSSLELGDSALYFCASSRGGTGRGEKLFFGSGTQLSVL.

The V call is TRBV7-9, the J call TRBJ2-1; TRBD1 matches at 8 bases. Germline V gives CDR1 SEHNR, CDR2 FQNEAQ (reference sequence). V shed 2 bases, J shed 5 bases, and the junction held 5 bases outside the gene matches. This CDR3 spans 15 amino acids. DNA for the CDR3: TGTGCCAGCAGCTTAAAGGCAGGGGGCAACAATGAGCAGTTCTTC. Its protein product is CASSLKAGGNNEQFF.

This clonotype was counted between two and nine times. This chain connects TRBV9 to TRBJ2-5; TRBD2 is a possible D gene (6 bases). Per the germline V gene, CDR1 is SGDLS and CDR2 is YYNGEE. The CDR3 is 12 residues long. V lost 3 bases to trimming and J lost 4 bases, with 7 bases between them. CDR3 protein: CASSGGVETQYF. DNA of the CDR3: TGTGCCAGCAGCGGCGGGGTAGAGACCCAGTACTTC.

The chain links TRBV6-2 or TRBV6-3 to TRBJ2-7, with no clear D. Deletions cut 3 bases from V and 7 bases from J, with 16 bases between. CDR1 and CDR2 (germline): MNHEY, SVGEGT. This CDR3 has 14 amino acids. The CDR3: CASSYGVGSREQYF. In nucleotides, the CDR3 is TGTGCCAGCAGTTATGGGGTAGGATCGCGTGAGCAGTACTTC.

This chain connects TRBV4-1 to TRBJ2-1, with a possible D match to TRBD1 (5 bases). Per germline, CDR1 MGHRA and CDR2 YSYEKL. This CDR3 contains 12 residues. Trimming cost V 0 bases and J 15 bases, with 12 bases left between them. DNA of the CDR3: TGCGCCAGCAGCCAAGATAAGGGGCCCCTGTTCTTC. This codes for CASSQDKGPLFF.

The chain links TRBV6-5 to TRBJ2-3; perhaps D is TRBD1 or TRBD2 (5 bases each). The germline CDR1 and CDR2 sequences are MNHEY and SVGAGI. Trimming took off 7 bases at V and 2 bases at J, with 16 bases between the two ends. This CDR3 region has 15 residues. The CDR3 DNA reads TGTGCCAGCACCCGAACTCCGGGGACCACAGATACGCAGTATTTT. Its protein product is CASTRTPGTTDTQYF.

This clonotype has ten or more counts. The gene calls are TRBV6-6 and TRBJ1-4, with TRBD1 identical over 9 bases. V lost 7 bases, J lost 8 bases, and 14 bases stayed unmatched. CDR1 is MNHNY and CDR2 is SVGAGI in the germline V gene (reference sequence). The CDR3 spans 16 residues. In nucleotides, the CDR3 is TGTGCCAGCACACTCCTTTTACAGGGGGCTGGAGAAAAACTGTTTTTT. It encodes CASTLLLQGAGEKLFF.

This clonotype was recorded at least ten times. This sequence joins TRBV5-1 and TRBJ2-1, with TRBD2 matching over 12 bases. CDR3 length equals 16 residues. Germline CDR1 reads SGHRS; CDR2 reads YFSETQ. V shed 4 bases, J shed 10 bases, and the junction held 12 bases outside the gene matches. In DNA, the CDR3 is TGCGCCAGCAGCCCCCTCCCTAGCGGGGGGGCTCAGGAGCAGTTCTTC. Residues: CASSPLPSGGAQEQFF.

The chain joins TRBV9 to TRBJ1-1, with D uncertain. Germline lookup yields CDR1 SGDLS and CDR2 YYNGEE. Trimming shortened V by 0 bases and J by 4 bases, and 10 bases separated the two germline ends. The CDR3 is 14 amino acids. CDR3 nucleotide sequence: TGTGCCAGCAGCGTAGCCCAGGCAAGCACTGAAGCTTTCTTT. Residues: CASSVAQASTEAFF.

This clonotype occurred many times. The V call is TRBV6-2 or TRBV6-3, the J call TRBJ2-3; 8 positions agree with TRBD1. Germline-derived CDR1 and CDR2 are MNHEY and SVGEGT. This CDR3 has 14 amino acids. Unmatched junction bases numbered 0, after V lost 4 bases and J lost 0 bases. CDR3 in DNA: TGTGCCAGCAGTTGGGACAGGAGCACAGATACGCAGTATTTT. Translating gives CASSWDRSTDTQYF.

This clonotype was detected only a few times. The CDR3 spells CATSRERWAGGTEAFF. The DNA for the CDR3 is TGTGCCACCAGCAGAGAGAGGTGGGCAGGGGGCACTGAAGCTTTCTTT. The rearrangement joins TRBV15 to TRBJ1-1, with 7 bases identical to TRBD1. This CDR3 region has 16 residues. Germline V gene data show CDR1 as LNHNV and CDR2 as YYDKDF (reference sequence). V gave up 0 bases and J gave up 4 bases; unmatched junction bases: 8.

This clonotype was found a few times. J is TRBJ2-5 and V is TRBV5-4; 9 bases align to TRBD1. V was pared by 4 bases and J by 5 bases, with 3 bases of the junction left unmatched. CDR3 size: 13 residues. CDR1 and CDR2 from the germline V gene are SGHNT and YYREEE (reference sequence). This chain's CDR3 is CASSTDRGETQYF. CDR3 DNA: TGTGCCAGCAGCACGGACAGGGGTGAGACCCAGTACTTC.

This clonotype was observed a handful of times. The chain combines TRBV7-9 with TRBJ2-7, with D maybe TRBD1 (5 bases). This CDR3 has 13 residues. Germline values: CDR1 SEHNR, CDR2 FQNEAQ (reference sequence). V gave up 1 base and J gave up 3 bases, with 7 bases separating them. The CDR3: CASSLVDNYEQYF. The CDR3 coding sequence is TGTGCCAGCAGCTTAGTGGACAACTACGAGCAGTACTTC.

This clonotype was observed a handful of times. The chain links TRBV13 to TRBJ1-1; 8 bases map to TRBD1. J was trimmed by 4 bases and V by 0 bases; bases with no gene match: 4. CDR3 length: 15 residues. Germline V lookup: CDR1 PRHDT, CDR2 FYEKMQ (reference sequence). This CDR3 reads CASSLGGQGSTEAFF. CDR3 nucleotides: TGTGCCAGCAGCTTAGGTGGACAGGGCTCCACTGAAGCTTTCTTT.

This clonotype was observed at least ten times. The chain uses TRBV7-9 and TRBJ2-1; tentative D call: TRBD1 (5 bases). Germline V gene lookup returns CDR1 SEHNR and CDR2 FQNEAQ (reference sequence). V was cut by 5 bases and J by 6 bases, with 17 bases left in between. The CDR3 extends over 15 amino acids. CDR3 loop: CASSPPFRVGNEQFF. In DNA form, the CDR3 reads TGTGCCAGCAGCCCCCCATTCAGGGTCGGCAATGAGCAGTTCTTC.

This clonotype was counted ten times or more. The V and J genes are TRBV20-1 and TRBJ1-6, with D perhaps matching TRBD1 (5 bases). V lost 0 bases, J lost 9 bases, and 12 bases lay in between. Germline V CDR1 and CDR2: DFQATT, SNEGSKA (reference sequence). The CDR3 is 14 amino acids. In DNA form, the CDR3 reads TGCAGTGCTAGAGACTGGCAGGGAATTTCACCCCTCCACTTT. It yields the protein CSARDWQGISPLHF.

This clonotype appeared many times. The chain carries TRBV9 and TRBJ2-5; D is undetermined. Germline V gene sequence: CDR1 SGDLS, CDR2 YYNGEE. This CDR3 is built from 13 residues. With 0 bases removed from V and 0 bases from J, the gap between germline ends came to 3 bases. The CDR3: CASSVVDQETQYF. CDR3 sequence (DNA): TGTGCCAGCAGCGTAGTCGACCAAGAGACCCAGTACTTC.

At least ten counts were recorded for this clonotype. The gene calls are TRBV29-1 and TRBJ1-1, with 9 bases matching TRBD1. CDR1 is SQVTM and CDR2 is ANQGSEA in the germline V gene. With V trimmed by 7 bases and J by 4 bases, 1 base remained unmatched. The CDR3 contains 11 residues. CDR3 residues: CSGTGATEAFF. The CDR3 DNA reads TGCAGCGGGACAGGGGCCACTGAAGCTTTCTTT.

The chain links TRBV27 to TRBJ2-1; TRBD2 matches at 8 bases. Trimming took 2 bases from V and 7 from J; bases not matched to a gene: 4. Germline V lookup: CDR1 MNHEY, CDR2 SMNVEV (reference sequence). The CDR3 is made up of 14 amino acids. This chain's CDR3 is CASSLIAGNNEQFF. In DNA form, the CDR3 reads TGTGCCAGCAGTTTAATAGCGGGGAATAATGAGCAGTTCTTC.

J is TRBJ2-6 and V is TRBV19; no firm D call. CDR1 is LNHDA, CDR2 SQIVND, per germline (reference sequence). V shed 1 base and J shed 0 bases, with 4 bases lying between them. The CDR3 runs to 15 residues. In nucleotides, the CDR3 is TGTGCCAGTAGTATAGTGACCTCTGGGGCCAACGTCCTGACTTTC. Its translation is CASSIVTSGANVLTF.

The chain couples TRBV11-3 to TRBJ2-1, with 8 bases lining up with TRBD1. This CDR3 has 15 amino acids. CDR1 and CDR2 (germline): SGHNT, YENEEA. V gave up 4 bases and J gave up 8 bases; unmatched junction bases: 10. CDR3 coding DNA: TGTGCCAGCAGCTCCCGGGACAGGCAGGAGGATGAGCAGTTCTTC. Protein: CASSSRDRQEDEQFF.

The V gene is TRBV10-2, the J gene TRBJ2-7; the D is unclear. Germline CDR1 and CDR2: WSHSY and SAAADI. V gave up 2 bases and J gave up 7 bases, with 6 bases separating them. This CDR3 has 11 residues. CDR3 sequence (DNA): TGCGCCAGCAGTGAGGCCCTGGAGCAGTACTTC. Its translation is CASSEALEQYF.

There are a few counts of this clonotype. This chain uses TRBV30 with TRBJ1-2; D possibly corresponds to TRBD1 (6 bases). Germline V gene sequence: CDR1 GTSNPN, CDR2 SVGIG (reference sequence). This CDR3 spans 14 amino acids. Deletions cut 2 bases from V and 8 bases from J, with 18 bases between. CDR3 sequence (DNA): TGTGCCTGGAGTACAGACAGGCGCATAAGGGGCTACACCTTC. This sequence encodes CAWSTDRRIRGYTF.